The clone carrying this T cell receptor beta chain showed up just a few times. Its matching antigen is unknown. CDR1 SGHRS and CDR2 YFSETQ come from the germline V gene. The CDR3 length is 14 residues. The germline V and J ends were trimmed by 5 bases and 5 bases, with 13 bases remaining between them. These data originate in a study of response to subunit inactivated influenza vaccine. Study-wide points: New T cells are recruited in small numbers by each seasonal influenza vaccination, according to the authors' suggestion.

MiXCR, applied by TCRdb to the RT-PCR reads, yields one record per CDR3 protein. The data contain about 240,000 distinct CDR3 sequences, 12% of them singletons. The chain carries TRBV5-1 and TRBJ1-4; D gene ambiguous. This receptor was obtained from a man between 45 and 60 years old who received an inactivated influenza vaccine. Here the sequenced sample was non-naive T cells sorted from PBMCs, taken 14 to 15 days before vaccination. The CDR3, as DNA: TGCGCCAGCAGTCCGGCAGAGCGAAATGAAAAACTGTTTTTT. Translation: CASSPAERNEKLFF.